Included here is one T cell receptor beta chain sequence, with context. In the study's own analysis: Using reference gene primer amplification, nucleated cell counts were estimated. Generated by immunoSEQ multiplex PCR, the TCRdb table keeps only in-frame clones and is missing some. V, J and clone size are taken as reported in that table, and D and trimming were inferred from the DNA itself. This sample has 100,000 to 110,000 clones, with 70% to 90% found just once. The data belong to a study of blood T cell repertoires in COVID-19. About the study: The study drew acute and convalescent COVID-19 samples from the United States, Italy and Spain. The cDNA or gDNA used as material had been derived from T cells, B-cell-depleted T cells, or PBMCs.

CDR1 is LGHDT and CDR2 is YNNKEL in the germline V gene (reference sequence). The CDR3 loop spans 16 amino acids. V was shortened by 0 bases and J by 0 bases, with 12 bases between the two germline ends. Sequencing was carried out using peripheral blood. The sequence derives from a man between 50 and 59 years old with active or convalescent COVID-19. The gene calls are TRBV3-1 (or the pseudogene TRBV3-2) and TRBJ2-7; D is possibly TRBD2 (6 bases). The CDR3 DNA sequence: TGTGCCAGCAGCCAAGATTGGATAGCGGACTCCTACGAGCAGTACTTC. It translates to CASSQDWIADSYEQYF.